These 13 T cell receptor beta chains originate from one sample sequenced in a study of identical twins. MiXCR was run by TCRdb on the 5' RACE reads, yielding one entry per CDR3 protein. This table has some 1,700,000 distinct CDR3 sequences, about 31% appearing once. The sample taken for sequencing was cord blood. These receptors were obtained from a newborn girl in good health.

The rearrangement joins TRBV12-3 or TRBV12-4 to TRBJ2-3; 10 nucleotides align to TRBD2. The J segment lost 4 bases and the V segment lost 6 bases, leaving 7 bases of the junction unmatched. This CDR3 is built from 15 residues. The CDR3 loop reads CASSVSGRFPDTQYF. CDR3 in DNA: TGTGCCAGCAGCGTTAGCGGGAGGTTCCCAGATACGCAGTATTTT.

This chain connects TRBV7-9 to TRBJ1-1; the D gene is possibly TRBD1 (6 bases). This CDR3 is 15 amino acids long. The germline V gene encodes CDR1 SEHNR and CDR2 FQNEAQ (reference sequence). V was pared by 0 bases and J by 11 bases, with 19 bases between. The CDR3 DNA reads TGTGCCAGCAGCTTAGCCTCCCCGGGGCAGGGGCGGGCTTTCTTT. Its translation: CASSLASPGQGRAFF.

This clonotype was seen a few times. The CDR3 DNA follows: TGTGCCAGCAGTCGAGGGGACGGGGACGGCACAGATACGCAGTATTTT. It translates to CASSRGDGDGTDTQYF. The chain has TRBV27 and TRBJ2-3, with D perhaps TRBD1 or TRBD2 (5 bases each). V dropped 5 bases and J dropped 1 base, with 16 bases sitting between them. Germline V gives CDR1 MNHEY, CDR2 SMNVEV (reference sequence). The CDR3 has 16 amino acids.

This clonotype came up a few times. DNA for the CDR3: TGTGCCAGCAGCCTACGGACAACTAACTATGGCTACACCTTC. Amino acids: CASSLRTTNYGYTF. The chain employs TRBV7-8 and TRBJ1-2; possibly TRBD1 for D (5 bases). CDR3 size: 14 residues. Looked up from germline, CDR1 is SGHVS and CDR2 is FQNEAQ. Trimming cost V 5 bases and J 0 bases, with 10 bases left between them.

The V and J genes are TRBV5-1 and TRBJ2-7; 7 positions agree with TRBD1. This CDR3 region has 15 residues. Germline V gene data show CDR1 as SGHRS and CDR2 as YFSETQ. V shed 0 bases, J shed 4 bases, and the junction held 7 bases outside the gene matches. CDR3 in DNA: TGCGCCAGCAGCTTGGAGGACAGGATAAGTTACGAGCAGTACTTC. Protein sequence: CASSLEDRISYEQYF.

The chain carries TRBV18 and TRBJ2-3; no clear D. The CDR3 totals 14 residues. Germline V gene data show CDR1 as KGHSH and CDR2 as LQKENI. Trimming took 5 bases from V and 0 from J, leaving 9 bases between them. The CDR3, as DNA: TGTGCCAGCTCAACGGTCCTTAGCACAGATACGCAGTATTTT. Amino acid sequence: CASSTVLSTDTQYF.

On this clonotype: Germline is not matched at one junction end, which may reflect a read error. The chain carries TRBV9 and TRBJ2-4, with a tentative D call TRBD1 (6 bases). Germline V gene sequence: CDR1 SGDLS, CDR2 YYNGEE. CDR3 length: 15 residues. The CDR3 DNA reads TGTGCCAGCAGCGTAGATCAGGGGCGTCAGATCGAGCAGCACTTC. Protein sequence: CASSVDQGRQIEQHF.

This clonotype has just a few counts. The CDR3 sequence is CASSLGWTGMEPDTQYF. The CDR3 region has the DNA TGCGCCAGCAGCTTGGGCTGGACAGGAATGGAGCCAGATACGCAGTATTTT. The chain uses TRBV5-1 and TRBJ2-3; the match to TRBD1 covers 7 bases. Losses at the gene ends were 0 bases for V and 4 bases for J; bases not matched to a gene: 11. Looked up from germline, CDR1 is SGHRS and CDR2 is YFSETQ. This CDR3 comprises 17 residues. Full variable domain (outside the CDR3, taken from reference TRBV5-1 and TRBJ2-3): KAGVTQTPRYLIKTRGQQVTLSCSPISGHRSVSWYQQTPGQGLQFLFEYFSETQRNKGNFPGRFSGRQFSNSRSEMNVSTLELGDSALYLCASSLGWTGMEPDTQYFGPGTRLTVL.

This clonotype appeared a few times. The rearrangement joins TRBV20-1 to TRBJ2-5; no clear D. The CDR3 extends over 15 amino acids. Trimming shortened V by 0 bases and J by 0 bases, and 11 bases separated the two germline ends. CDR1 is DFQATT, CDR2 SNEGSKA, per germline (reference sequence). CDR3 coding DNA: TGCAGTGCTAGAGAAGTGCGAGCGAACCAAGAGACCCAGTACTTC. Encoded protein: CSAREVRANQETQYF.

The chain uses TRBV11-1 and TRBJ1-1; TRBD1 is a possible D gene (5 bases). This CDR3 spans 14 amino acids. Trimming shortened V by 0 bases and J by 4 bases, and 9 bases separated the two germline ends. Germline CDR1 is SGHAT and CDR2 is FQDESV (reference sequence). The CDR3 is CASSLAVGATEAFF. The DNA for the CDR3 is TGTGCCAGCAGCTTAGCCGTAGGGGCCACTGAAGCTTTCTTT.

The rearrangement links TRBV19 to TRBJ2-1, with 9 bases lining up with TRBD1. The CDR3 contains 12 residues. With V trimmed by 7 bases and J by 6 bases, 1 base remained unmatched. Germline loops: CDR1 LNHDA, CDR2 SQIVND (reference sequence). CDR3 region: CASKTGGNEQFF. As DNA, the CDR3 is TGTGCCAGTAAGACAGGGGGCAATGAGCAGTTCTTC. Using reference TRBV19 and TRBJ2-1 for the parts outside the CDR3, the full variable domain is DGGITQSPKYLFRKEGQNVTLSCEQNLNHDAMYWYRQDPGQGLRLIYYSQIVNDFQKGDIAEGYSVSREKKESFPLTVTSAQKNPTAFYLCASKTGGNEQFFGPGTRLTVL.

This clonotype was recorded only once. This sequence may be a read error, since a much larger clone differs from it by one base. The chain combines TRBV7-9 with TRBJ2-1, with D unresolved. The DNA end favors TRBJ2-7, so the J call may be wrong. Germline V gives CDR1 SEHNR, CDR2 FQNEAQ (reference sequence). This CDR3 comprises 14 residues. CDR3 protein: CASSPRPSYNEQYF. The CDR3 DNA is TGTGCCAGCTCCCCACGACCCTCCTACAATGAGCAGTACTTC.

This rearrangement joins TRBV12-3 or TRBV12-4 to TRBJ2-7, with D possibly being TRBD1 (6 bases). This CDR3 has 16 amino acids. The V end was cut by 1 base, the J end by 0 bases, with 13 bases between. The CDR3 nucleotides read TGTGCCAGCAGTTTAGGGGGGCCTTTAAGCTCCTACGAGCAGTACTTC. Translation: CASSLGGPLSSYEQYF.